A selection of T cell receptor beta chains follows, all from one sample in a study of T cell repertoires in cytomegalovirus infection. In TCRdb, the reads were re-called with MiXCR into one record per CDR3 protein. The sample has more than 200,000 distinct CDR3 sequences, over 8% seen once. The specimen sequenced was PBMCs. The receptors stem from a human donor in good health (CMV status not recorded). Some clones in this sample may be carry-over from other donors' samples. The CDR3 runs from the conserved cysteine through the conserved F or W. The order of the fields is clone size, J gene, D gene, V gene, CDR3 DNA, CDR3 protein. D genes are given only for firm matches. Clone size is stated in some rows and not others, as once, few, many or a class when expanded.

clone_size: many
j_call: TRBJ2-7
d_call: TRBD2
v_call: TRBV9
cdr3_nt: TGTGCCAGCAGCTTCTCCTCCGGGGGGGGCTACGAGCAGTACTTC
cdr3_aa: CASSFSSGGGYEQYF

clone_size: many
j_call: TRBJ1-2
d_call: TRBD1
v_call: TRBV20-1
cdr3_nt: TGCAGTGCTGTTCCCACGACAGGGCTCTATGGCTACACCTTC
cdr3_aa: CSAVPTTGLYGYTF

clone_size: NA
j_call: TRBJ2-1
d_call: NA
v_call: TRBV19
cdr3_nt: TGTGCCAGTAGTATTTTCGGGAGAGTACGCTCCTACAATGAGCAGTTCTTC
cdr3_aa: CASSIFGRVRSYNEQFF

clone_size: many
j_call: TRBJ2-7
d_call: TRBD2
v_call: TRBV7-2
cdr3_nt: TGTGCCAGCAGGACGGGACTAGCGGGAGATAAGGAGCAGTACTTC
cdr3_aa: CASRTGLAGDKEQYF

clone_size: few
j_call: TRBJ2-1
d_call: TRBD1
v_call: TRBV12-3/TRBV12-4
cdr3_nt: TGTGCCAGCAGGCCAGGGGGCGACATGAATGAGCAGTTCTTC
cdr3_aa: CASRPGGDMNEQFF

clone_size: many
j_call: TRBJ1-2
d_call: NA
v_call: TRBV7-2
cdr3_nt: TGTGCCAGCAGGAGTGGGGGGGGGAACCCCTATGGCTACACCTTC
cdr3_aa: CASRSGGGNPYGYTF

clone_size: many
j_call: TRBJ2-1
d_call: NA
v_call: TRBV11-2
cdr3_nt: TGTGCCAGCAGCTTTAAGGACTTTGGTGAGCAGTTCTTC
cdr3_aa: CASSFKDFGEQFF

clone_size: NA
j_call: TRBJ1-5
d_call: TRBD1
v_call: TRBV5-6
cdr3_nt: TGTGCCAGCAGCTTGGGACAGGGCCTAAACAATCAGCCCCAGCATTTT
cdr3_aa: CASSLGQGLNNQPQHF

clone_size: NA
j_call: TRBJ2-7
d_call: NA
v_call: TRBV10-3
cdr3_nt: TGTGCCATCAGAAAGGCTGAGGGACCGGCCTACGAGCAGTACTTC
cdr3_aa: CAIRKAEGPAYEQYF

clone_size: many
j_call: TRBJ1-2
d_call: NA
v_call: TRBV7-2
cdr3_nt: TGTGCCAGCAGCTTAGGATGGCAGAACTATGGCTACACCTTC
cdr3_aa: CASSLGWQNYGYTF

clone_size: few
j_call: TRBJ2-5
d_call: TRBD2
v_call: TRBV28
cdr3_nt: TGTGCCAGCAGCTCAACTAGCGGGAGAGTCGAGACCCAGTACTTC
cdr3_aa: CASSSTSGRVETQYF

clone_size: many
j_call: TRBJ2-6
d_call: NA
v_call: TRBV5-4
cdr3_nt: TGTGCCAGCAGCCCACCCCACAGGAGCTCTGGGGCCAACGTCCTGACTTTC
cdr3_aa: CASSPPHRSSGANVLTF

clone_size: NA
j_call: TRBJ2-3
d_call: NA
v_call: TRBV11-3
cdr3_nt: TGTGCCAGCAACCCCCGGGGTAGCACAGATACGCAGTATTTT
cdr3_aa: CASNPRGSTDTQYF

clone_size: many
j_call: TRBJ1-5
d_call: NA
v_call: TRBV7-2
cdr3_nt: TGTGCCAGCAGCTTACGGGAGCCGCTACGGGGGACTCAGCCCCAGCATTTT
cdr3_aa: CASSLREPLRGTQPQHF

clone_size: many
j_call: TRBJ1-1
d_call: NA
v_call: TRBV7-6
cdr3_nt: TGTGCCAGCAGCTTGCTGGGGGGAGGGAACACTGAAGCTTTCTTT
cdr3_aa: CASSLLGGGNTEAFF

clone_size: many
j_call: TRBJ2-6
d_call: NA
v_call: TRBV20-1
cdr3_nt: TGCAGTGCCGCCAAAGAGGCTGGGGCCAACGTCCTGACTTTC
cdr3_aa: CSAAKEAGANVLTF

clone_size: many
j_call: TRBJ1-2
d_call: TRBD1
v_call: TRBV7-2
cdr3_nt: TGTGCCAGCAGCTATACCGGGACAGGGGTCACTGGCTACACCTTC
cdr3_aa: CASSYTGTGVTGYTF

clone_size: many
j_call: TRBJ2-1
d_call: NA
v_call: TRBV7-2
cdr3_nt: TGTGCCAGCAGACGAAGGGAGGTATTCAATGAGCAGTTCTTC
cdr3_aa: CASRRREVFNEQFF

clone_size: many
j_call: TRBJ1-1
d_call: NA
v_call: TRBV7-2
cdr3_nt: TGTGCCAGCAGCCAAGAAGGTCGGGGGAAGGCTTTCTTT
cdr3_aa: CASSQEGRGKAFF

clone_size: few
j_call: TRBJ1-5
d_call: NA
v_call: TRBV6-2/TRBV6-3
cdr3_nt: TGTGCCAGCAGCGGTTTACAGGGCACCTCTAATCAGCCCCAGCATTTT
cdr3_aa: CASSGLQGTSNQPQHF

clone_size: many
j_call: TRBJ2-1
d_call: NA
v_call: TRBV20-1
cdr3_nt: TGCAGTGCCAAGAGGGTAGCAGGCTACAATGAGCAGTTCTTC
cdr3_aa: CSAKRVAGYNEQFF

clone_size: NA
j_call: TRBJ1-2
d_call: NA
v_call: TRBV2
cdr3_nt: TGTGCCAGCAGTGAAGCGGGGTATGGCTACACCTTC
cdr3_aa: CASSEAGYGYTF

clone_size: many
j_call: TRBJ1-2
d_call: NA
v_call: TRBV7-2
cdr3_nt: TGTGCCAGCAGCTTTGCCTGGGAGTTCCGTGGCTACACCTTC
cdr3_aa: CASSFAWEFRGYTF

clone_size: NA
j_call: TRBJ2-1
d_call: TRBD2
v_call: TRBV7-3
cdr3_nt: TGTGCCAGCAGCCCCCGCCCCCCAGTGACTAGCGGGGGATACAATGAGCAGTTCTTC
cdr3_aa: CASSPRPPVTSGGYNEQFF

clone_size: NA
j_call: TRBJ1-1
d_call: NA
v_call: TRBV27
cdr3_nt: TGTGCCAGCAGCCTCGACGGAACCACTGAAGCTTTCTTT
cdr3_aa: CASSLDGTTEAFF

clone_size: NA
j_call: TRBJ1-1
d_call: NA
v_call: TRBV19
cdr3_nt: TGTGCCAGTATTGGGGATTCCCGGACTGAAGCTTTCTTT
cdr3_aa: CASIGDSRTEAFF

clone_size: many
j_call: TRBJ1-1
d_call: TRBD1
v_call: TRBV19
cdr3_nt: TGTGCCAGTAGGCTAAGGGACAGGGTCAGTACTGAAGCTTTCTTT
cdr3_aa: CASRLRDRVSTEAFF

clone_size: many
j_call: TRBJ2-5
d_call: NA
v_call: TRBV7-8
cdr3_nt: TGTGCCAGCAGCTTATTAGCTAGGCGAGAGACCCAGTACTTC
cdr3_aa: CASSLLARRETQYF

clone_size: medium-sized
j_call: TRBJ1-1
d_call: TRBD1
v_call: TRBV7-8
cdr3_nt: TGTGCCAGCAGCCAACCTAGGGGGACAGGCTCGCTGATTTTGAACACTGAAGCTTTCTTT
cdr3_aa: CASSQPRGTGSLILNTEAFF

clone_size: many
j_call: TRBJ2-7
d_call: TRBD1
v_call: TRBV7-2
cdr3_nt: TGTGCCAGCAGCTTGCAGGGGACAGGTGGATACGAGCAGTACTTC
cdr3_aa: CASSLQGTGGYEQYF

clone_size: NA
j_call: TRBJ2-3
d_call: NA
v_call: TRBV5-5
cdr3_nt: TGTGCCAGCTTAGGGGCAGGCGGAAGCCCGAGCACAGATACGCAGTATTTT
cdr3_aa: CASLGAGGSPSTDTQYF